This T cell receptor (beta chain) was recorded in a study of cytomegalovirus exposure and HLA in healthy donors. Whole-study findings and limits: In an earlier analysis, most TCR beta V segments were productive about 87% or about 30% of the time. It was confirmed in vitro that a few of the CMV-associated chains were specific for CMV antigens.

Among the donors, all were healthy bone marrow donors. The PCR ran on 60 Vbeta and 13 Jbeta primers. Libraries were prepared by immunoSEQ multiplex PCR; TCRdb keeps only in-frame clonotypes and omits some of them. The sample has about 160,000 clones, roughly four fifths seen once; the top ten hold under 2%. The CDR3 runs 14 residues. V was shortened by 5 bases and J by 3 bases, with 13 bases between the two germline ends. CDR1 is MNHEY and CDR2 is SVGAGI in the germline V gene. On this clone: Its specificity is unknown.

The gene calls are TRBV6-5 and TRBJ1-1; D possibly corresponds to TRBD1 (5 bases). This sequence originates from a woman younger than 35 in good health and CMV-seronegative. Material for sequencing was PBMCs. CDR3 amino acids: CASSRGGRDTEAFF. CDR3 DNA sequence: TGTGCCAGCAGTCGCGGGGGAAGGGACACTGAAGCTTTCTTT.